Below, 9 T cell receptor beta chains from the same sample are listed, as sequenced in a study of breast tumors, draining lymph nodes, adjacent tissues. TCRdb processed the multiplex PCR reads anew with MiXCR; each CDR3 protein has one entry. The sample shows 200,000 to 250,000 distinct CDR3 sequences, around 35% of them seen only once. The lymph nodes were axillary draining lymph nodes from breast cancer patients. Sequences were obtained from axillary lymph node tissue. The receptors derive from a female donor with breast cancer. Some clones in this sample may be carry-over from other donors' samples.

Concerning this clonotype: A clone one base away is much larger, so this may be a read error. The chain is built from TRBV7-2 and TRBJ2-1; D remains unclear. Germline V gene data show CDR1 as SGHTA and CDR2 as FQGNSA. V was clipped by 5 bases and J by 13 bases, with 21 bases between them. This CDR3 is 14 amino acids long. The CDR3 nucleotides read TGTGCCAGCAGCCCCCAACACCAGCGCTTCGGACAGTTCTTC. Translating gives CASSPQHQRFGQFF. Combining the CDR3 with reference TRBV7-2 and TRBJ2-1 gives the whole variable domain GAGVSQSPSNKVTEKGKDVELRCDPISGHTALYWYRQSLGQGLEFLIYFQGNSAPDKSGLPSDRFSAERTGGSVSTLTIQRTQQEDSAVYLCASSPQHQRFGQFFGPGTRLTVL.

The chain carries TRBV15 and TRBJ1-5; D unclear. CDR1 is LNHNV, CDR2 YYDKDF, per germline (reference sequence). Trimming stripped 3 bases from V and 1 base from J, with 10 bases between. The CDR3 contains 15 residues. The CDR3 sequence is CATSSLGWSNQPQHF. DNA for the CDR3: TGTGCCACCAGCAGCTTAGGGTGGAGCAATCAGCCCCAGCATTTT.

At least ten counts were recorded for this clonotype. The chain employs TRBV7-2 and TRBJ2-3, with D hard to call. The CDR3 loop spans 15 amino acids. Trimming cost V 2 bases and J 2 bases, with 11 bases left between them. CDR1 SGHTA and CDR2 FQGNSA come from the germline V gene. The CDR3 DNA reads as TGTGCCAGCAGCTTAATGGCTACCTACACAGATACGCAGTATTTT. Its translation is CASSLMATYTDTQYF.

At least ten counts were recorded for this clonotype. This sequence joins TRBV10-3 and TRBJ2-1; D may be TRBD1 or TRBD2 (5 bases each). The CDR3 is made up of 15 amino acids. Germline assignment: CDR1 ENHRY and CDR2 SYGVKD. V was pared by 9 bases and J by 6 bases, with 21 bases between. The CDR3 DNA sequence: TGTGCCATATACCCCGGGACCGGATTGGGCAATGAGCAGTTCTTC. Protein sequence: CAIYPGTGLGNEQFF.

V is TRBV5-1 and J is TRBJ2-5; D may be TRBD1 (5 bases). Germline V gene lookup returns CDR1 SGHRS and CDR2 YFSETQ. Trimming shortened V by 6 bases and J by 5 bases, and 11 bases separated the two germline ends. The CDR3 is 12 residues long. The CDR3 DNA is TGCGCCAGCATCCAGTCAGGGGAGACCCAGTACTTC. Translated, it gives CASIQSGETQYF.

The table lists this clonotype with many counts. The rearrangement links TRBV7-3 to TRBJ2-1, with TRBD2 matching 9 bases. The junction had 2 bases not matched to a gene; V was cut back by 5 bases and J by 3 bases. The CDR3 has 14 residues. Germline V lookup: CDR1 SGHTA, CDR2 FQGTGA. The CDR3 sequence is CASSLAGFYNEQFF. Written as DNA, the CDR3 is TGTGCCAGCAGCCTAGCGGGATTCTACAATGAGCAGTTCTTC.

V gene TRBV29-1 combines with J gene TRBJ2-3; 12 bases are a match to TRBD2. Germline CDR1 is SQVTM and CDR2 is ANQGSEA. The CDR3 length is 16 residues. J gave up 4 bases and V 0 bases, and 5 bases lay outside the gene matches. The CDR3 protein is CSVEELTSGSSDTQYF. In nucleotides, the CDR3 is TGCAGCGTTGAAGAACTGACTAGCGGGAGTTCAGATACGCAGTATTTT.

This clonotype was found many times. J is TRBJ2-1 and V is TRBV2; D gene uncertain. CDR1 is SNHLY and CDR2 is FYNNEI in the germline V gene. Between the trimmed V and J ends, which lost 4 bases and 7 bases, there was a span of 8 bases. This CDR3 is 12 amino acids long. The CDR3, as DNA: TGTGCCAGCAGTGGGCAAAGGAATGAGCAGTTCTTC. It codes for CASSGQRNEQFF.

This clonotype was counted at least ten times. This chain joins TRBV24-1 and TRBJ1-2; 7 bases line up with TRBD1. V gave up 4 bases and J gave up 7 bases; unmatched junction bases: 5. This CDR3 comprises 13 residues. Germline V gives CDR1 KGHDR, CDR2 SFDVKD. CDR3 sequence (DNA): TGTGCCACCAGTGACTACAGGGGAGGTGGCTACACCTTC. Translated: CATSDYRGGGYTF.